Listed below are T cell receptor beta chains from one sample, sequenced in a study of blood T cells in healthy people across ages. TCRdb reanalysed the 5' RACE reads using MiXCR and keeps one entry per CDR3 protein. The sample records about 810,000 distinct CDR3 sequences, about 36% being singletons. The material sequenced was blood. These receptors were obtained from a man younger than 30 in good health. Each CDR3 is given with its conserved first and last residue. A D gene is named only where the DNA matches it firmly. Clone size is given for some rows only: seen once, a few or many times, or a class if the clone is expanded.

TRBV20-1	TRBD2	few	TRBJ2-7	TGCAGTGCTAGAGATTCGGGACTAGCGGGAACCACCGAGCAGTACTTC	CSARDSGLAGTTEQYF
TRBV7-9	TRBD1	-	TRBJ2-5	TGTGCCAGCAGCTGCTTAACCGGGACAGGGGTAGAAGAGACCCAGTACTTC	CASSCLTGTGVEETQYF
TRBV20-1	-	-	TRBJ1-2	TGCAGTGCTAGAGGAAGACAGCTGAACTATGGCTACACCTTC	CSARGRQLNYGYTF
TRBV4-3	-	few	TRBJ2-7	TGCGCCAGCAGCCAAGATCTCCCAGAAAGCTCCTACGAGCAGTACTTC	CASSQDLPESSYEQYF
TRBV12-3/TRBV12-4	TRBD1	many	TRBJ1-2	TGTGCCAGCAGTTTGGCCGGGACAGGGGCTAACTATGGCTACACCTTC	CASSLAGTGANYGYTF
TRBV29-1	TRBD1	-	TRBJ2-7	TGCAGCGTTGAAGAGGCGGACAGGGGGTCCTACGAGCAGTACTTC	CSVEEADRGSYEQYF
TRBV4-1	-	-	TRBJ2-3	TGCGCCAGCAGCCAAGATGGGGGGTGGGGTACGCAGTATTTT	CASSQDGGWGTQYF
TRBV12-3/TRBV12-4	-	-	TRBJ2-3	TGTGCCAGCAGTTTGTTTGGTGGACGGGATAGAGCAGATACGCAGTATTTT	CASSLFGGRDRADTQYF
TRBV9	-	few	TRBJ1-1	TGTGCCAGCAGCCAGCGGGGAGCCACTGAAGCTTTCTTT	CASSQRGATEAFF
TRBV6-5	-	-	TRBJ2-2	TGTGCCAGCAGTTACATTTCGAACACCGGGGAGCTGTTTTTT	CASSYISNTGELFF
TRBV4-1	-	-	TRBJ1-6	TGCGCCAGCAGCCCAGGCGGGGGTAAGAGATCACCCCTCCACTTT	CASSPGGGKRSPLHF
TRBV9	-	-	TRBJ2-7	TGTGCCAGCAGCGTCCTGCCGGGTAGCTCCTCCAATGAGCAGTACTTC	CASSVLPGSSSNEQYF
TRBV20-1	-	many	TRBJ1-2	TGCAGTGCTACCGGGACTGGGTATGGCTACACCTTC	CSATGTGYGYTF
TRBV5-1	-	many	TRBJ2-3	TGCGCCAGCAGCTTGCGGCTAATAGATACGCAGTATTTT	CASSLRLIDTQYF
TRBV10-3	-	many	TRBJ2-3	TGTGCCATCAGTGAGTTCGGTCCGGCAGGGGGCACAGATACGCAGTATTTT	CAISEFGPAGGTDTQYF
TRBV4-3	-	few	TRBJ2-7	TGCGCCAGCAGCCAAGATGATGCGGGCCGGGAAGGCGAGCAGTACTTC	CASSQDDAGREGEQYF
TRBV7-3	TRBD1	few	TRBJ2-6	TGTGCCAGCAGCGGCGGGACAGGGACAGGGGCCAACGTCCTGACTTTC	CASSGGTGTGANVLTF
TRBV7-2	TRBD1	-	TRBJ1-1	TGTGCCAGCAGCTTACCTTTTCCGGGACAGGGGTGGCACACTGAAGCTTTCTTT	CASSLPFPGQGWHTEAFF
TRBV6-5	-	few	TRBJ1-2	TGTGCCAGCAGTATGGGGAGAGGAGACTACGATGGCTACACCTTC	CASSMGRGDYDGYTF
TRBV28	-	few	TRBJ2-3	TGTGCCAGCAGTTTATCCCCATGGACAGGAGGGAGCACAGATACGCAGTATTTT	CASSLSPWTGGSTDTQYF